Listed here are 4 T cell receptor beta chains from one sample, sequenced in a study of control samples from healthy donors and cancer patients. Sequencing used immunoSEQ multiplex PCR; TCRdb keeps in-frame clones, though not all of them. The table has about 180,000 clones, approximately 91% seen once; the top ten hold 2% to 2.5%. Material: blood. These receptors all stem from a woman aged 40 to 50 in good health.

The rearrangement links TRBV19 to TRBJ2-1; D may be TRBD2 (5 bases). Trimming removed 5 bases at V and 13 bases at J, with 12 bases between. CDR3 size: 11 residues. Germline values: CDR1 LNHDA, CDR2 SQIVND (reference sequence). Here the CDR3 DNA reads TGTGCCAGTAGTTTAGGACTTTACCAGTTCTTC. The encoded protein is CASSLGLYQFF. Full variable domain (outside the CDR3, taken from reference TRBV19 and TRBJ2-1): DGGITQSPKYLFRKEGQNVTLSCEQNLNHDAMYWYRQDPGQGLRLIYYSQIVNDFQKGDIAEGYSVSREKKESFPLTVTSAQKNPTAFYLCASSLGLYQFFGPGTRLTVL.

The rearrangement joins TRBV3-1 (or the pseudogene TRBV3-2) to TRBJ2-1; D is possibly TRBD2 (6 bases). V lost 4 bases to trimming and J lost 0 bases, with 10 bases between them. The CDR3 is 15 residues long. Germline CDR1 and CDR2: LGHDT and YNNKEL (reference sequence). The CDR3 DNA reads as TGTGCCAGCAGCCTGGACGGGAGCTCCTACAATGAGCAGTTCTTC. It is translated as CASSLDGSSYNEQFF.

As to this clone: The germline gene is not matched at one end of the junction; a read error may be the cause. The chain combines TRBV2 with TRBJ1-2; 8 positions match TRBD1. The CDR3 has 15 amino acids. In germline, CDR1 is SNHLY, CDR2 FYNNEI. Here the CDR3 reads CASSRDRLAGLGGIF. The CDR3 DNA follows: TGTGCCAGCAGTAGGGACAGGCTCGCCGGACTGGGTGGTATTTTC.

The V and J genes are TRBV27 and TRBJ1-2; a possible D gene is TRBD1 (6 bases). CDR1 MNHEY and CDR2 SMNVEV come from the germline V gene (reference sequence). V lost 3 bases and J 4 bases, leaving 12 bases between the germline ends. This CDR3 comprises 14 residues. This chain's CDR3 is CASSLTGFLYGYTF. CDR3 in DNA: TGTGCCAGCAGTTTGACAGGATTCCTCTATGGCTACACCTTC.